A single sample gave rise to the 32 T cell receptor beta chains below, sequenced in a study of technical replicates of blood from a few donors. The repertoire was sequenced with immunoSEQ multiplex PCR; TCRdb's copy has only in-frame clones and lacks some. This table has 75,000 to 95,000 clones, almost 97% appearing once. Input material: T cells isolated from PBMCs. These TCRs come from a human donor in good health.

The chain couples TRBV30 to TRBJ2-7; 7 bases are a match to TRBD1. CDR3 length equals 16 residues. The V and J ends lost 5 bases and 3 bases, in that order; junction bases with no gene match: 16. Looked up from germline, CDR1 is GTSNPN and CDR2 is SVGIG (reference sequence). The CDR3 here is CAWGSPHRGLIYEQYF. For the CDR3, the DNA is TGTGCCTGGGGTTCCCCCCACAGGGGCCTCATCTACGAGCAGTACTTC.

This chain uses TRBV7-9 with TRBJ2-3; TRBD1 aligns across 7 bases. The CDR3 extends over 16 amino acids. Germline V gene data show CDR1 as SEHNR and CDR2 as FQNEAQ (reference sequence). The V and J ends lost 5 bases and 0 bases, in that order; junction bases with no gene match: 8. DNA of the CDR3: TGTGCCAGCAGCGGGACAGATCGTCTTAGCACAGATACGCAGTATTTT. This encodes CASSGTDRLSTDTQYF.

The chain combines TRBV28 with TRBJ1-5, with D unresolved. The germline V and J ends were trimmed by 3 bases and 0 bases, with 12 bases remaining between them. Per the germline V gene, CDR1 is MDHEN and CDR2 is SYDVKM. This CDR3 is 16 amino acids long. As DNA, the CDR3 is TGTGCCAGCAGTTTTCTCGGAGATCATAGCAATCAGCCCCAGCATTTT. Amino acid sequence: CASSFLGDHSNQPQHF.

In this sample, this clone turned up once. The chain couples TRBV15 to TRBJ2-1; tentative D call: TRBD1 (6 bases). CDR3 size: 11 residues. Germline V gene lookup returns CDR1 LNHNV and CDR2 YYDKDF (reference sequence). The ends were cut back, 9 bases at V and 10 bases at J, with 13 bases in the middle. The DNA of the CDR3 is TGTGCCACTCTACAGGGAAGCGAGCAGTTCTTC. Translating gives CATLQGSEQFF. Looking up the rest from reference TRBV15 and TRBJ2-1 gives the full variable domain: DAMVIQNPRYQVTQFGKPVTLSCSQTLNHNVMYWYQQKSSQAPKLLFHYYDKDFNNEADTPDNFQSRRPNTSFCFLDIRSPGLGDTAMYLCATLQGSEQFFGPGTRLTVL.

V gene TRBV6-6 combines with J gene TRBJ2-2; D perhaps matches TRBD1 (5 bases). The CDR3 totals 14 residues. Germline V gives CDR1 MNHNY, CDR2 SVGAGI (reference sequence). V gave up 0 bases and J gave up 5 bases, with 7 bases separating them. The CDR3, as DNA: TGTGCCAGCAGTTACTCCGGACAAACCGGGGAGCTGTTTTTT. This codes for CASSYSGQTGELFF.

V gene TRBV7-6 combines with J gene TRBJ2-7; 9 bases map to TRBD2. This CDR3 is built from 16 residues. The ends lost 5 bases at V and 1 base at J; junction bases unmatched: 9. Germline CDR1 SGHVS, CDR2 FNYEAQ. CDR3 sequence: CASSGGPSGMSYEQYF. The CDR3 region has the DNA TGTGCCAGCAGCGGAGGACCTAGCGGGATGTCCTACGAGCAGTACTTC.

V is TRBV4-1 and J is TRBJ1-1; D is uncertain. The germline gives CDR1 MGHRA, CDR2 YSYEKL. The CDR3 has 13 amino acids. The germline V and J ends were trimmed by 4 bases and 3 bases, with 9 bases remaining between them. The CDR3 sequence is CASSRGTDTEAFF. In DNA, the CDR3 is TGCGCCAGCAGCCGAGGAACCGACACTGAAGCTTTCTTT.

The genes are TRBV5-8 and TRBJ2-1, with 10 positions matching TRBD2. The V segment lost 5 bases and the J segment 6 bases; nucleotides outside the gene matches: 8. Germline values: CDR1 SGHTS, CDR2 YDEGEE. This CDR3 is built from 15 residues. The CDR3 sequence is CASSKGTSAINEQFF. The CDR3 DNA is TGTGCCAGCAGTAAAGGGACTAGCGCTATCAATGAGCAGTTCTTC.

The gene calls are TRBV10-1 and TRBJ2-1; 8 bases map to TRBD1. Germline V gene sequence: CDR1 WNHNN, CDR2 SYGVQD (reference sequence). CDR3 length equals 19 residues. With 6 bases clipped from V and 1 base from J, the junction kept 17 bases outside the gene matches. The CDR3 reads CASSAGQGPEKGSYNEQFF. The CDR3 DNA sequence: TGCGCCAGCAGCGCCGGACAGGGCCCAGAAAAGGGATCCTACAATGAGCAGTTCTTC.

V and J are TRBV15 and TRBJ2-1, with D possibly matching TRBD2 (6 bases). This CDR3 spans 15 amino acids. The V end lost 0 bases, the J end lost 4 bases, and 10 bases lay between the germline ends. In germline, CDR1 is LNHNV, CDR2 YYDKDF (reference sequence). The CDR3 nucleotides are TGTGCCACCAGCAGAGATAGGGCGGGGTACAATGAGCAGTTCTTC. It encodes CATSRDRAGYNEQFF.

The chain couples TRBV19 to TRBJ2-1, with 7 bases identical to TRBD2. CDR3 length: 15 amino acids. Germline assignment: CDR1 LNHDA and CDR2 SQIVND (reference sequence). Trimming cost V 2 bases and J 8 bases; bases outside gene matches: 9. The CDR3 protein is CASSIREGPGYEQFF. As DNA, the CDR3 is TGTGCCAGTAGTATAAGGGAGGGGCCCGGCTATGAGCAGTTCTTC.

The chain recombines TRBV19 with TRBJ1-5; no firm D call. Germline-derived CDR1 and CDR2 are LNHDA and SQIVND (reference sequence). The CDR3 runs to 14 residues. Between the trimmed V and J ends, which lost 6 bases and 4 bases, there was a span of 13 bases. The CDR3: CASSPAETNQPQHF. The CDR3 DNA reads as TGTGCCAGTAGCCCCGCGGAGACGAATCAGCCCCAGCATTTT.

This clone was seen just once. This sequence joins TRBV6-1 and TRBJ1-2, with D uncertain. Germline V CDR1 and CDR2: MNHNS, SASEGT. CDR3 length: 14 amino acids. Trimming took off 2 bases at V and 3 bases at J, with 10 bases between the two ends. The CDR3 coding sequence is TGTGCCAGCAGTGAAACCTACAGCCACTATGGCTACACCTTC. This codes for CASSETYSHYGYTF.

The chain uses TRBV5-6 and TRBJ2-3, with D possibly being TRBD1 (6 bases). Germline loops: CDR1 SGHDT, CDR2 YYEEEE. The CDR3 has 15 amino acids. V was pared by 4 bases and J by 6 bases, with 18 bases between. In nucleotides, the CDR3 is TGTGCCAGCAGCGGCCGGGACACCTTCGTGGATACGCAGTATTTT. This sequence encodes CASSGRDTFVDTQYF.

The genes are TRBV27 and TRBJ1-4; D might be TRBD1 (6 bases). The ends were cut back, 5 bases at V and 7 bases at J, with 11 bases in the middle. The CDR3 spans 13 residues. The germline CDR1 and CDR2 sequences are MNHEY and SMNVEV (reference sequence). The CDR3 DNA is TGTGCCAGCAGTCCTACAGGGTTTGAAAAACTGTTTTTT. Its protein is CASSPTGFEKLFF. Supplemented by reference TRBV27 and TRBJ1-4, the full variable domain reads EAQVTQNPRYLITVTGKKLTVTCSQNMNHEYMSWYRQDPGLGLRQIYYSMNVEVTDKGDVPEGYKVSRKEKRNFPLILESPSPNQTSLYFCASSPTGFEKLFFGSGTQLSVL.

The chain couples TRBV5-1 to TRBJ2-1, with 11 bases aligning to TRBD1. V shed 3 bases, J shed 6 bases, and the junction held 5 bases outside the gene matches. The CDR3 extends over 15 amino acids. Germline CDR1 is SGHRS and CDR2 is YFSETQ. In nucleotides, the CDR3 is TGCGCCAGCAGCTGGGGACAGGGGGATCTCAATGAGCAGTTCTTC. Encoded protein: CASSWGQGDLNEQFF.

The gene calls are TRBV6-6 and TRBJ1-1, with D tentatively TRBD1 (5 bases). This CDR3 is built from 14 residues. Germline CDR1 is MNHNY and CDR2 is SVGAGI (reference sequence). V was pared by 0 bases and J by 7 bases, with 12 bases between. The CDR3 loop reads CASSYSGLDSEAFF. In DNA, the CDR3 is TGTGCCAGCAGTTACTCGGGACTGGATAGTGAAGCTTTCTTT.

CDR3 loop: CASSSWAESTDTQYF. Written as DNA, the CDR3 is TGTGCCAGTAGTAGTTGGGCAGAGAGCACAGATACGCAGTATTTT. The V gene is TRBV19, the J gene TRBJ2-3; D ambiguous. CDR1 is LNHDA and CDR2 is SQIVND in the germline V gene (reference sequence). CDR3 length equals 15 residues. V lost 4 bases and J 0 bases, leaving 11 bases between the germline ends.

The rearrangement links TRBV6-1 to TRBJ1-1, with 7 bases lining up with TRBD1. In germline, CDR1 is MNHNS, CDR2 SASEGT. V lost 10 bases to trimming and J lost 6 bases; unmatched junction nucleotides: 5. The CDR3 sequence is 11 residues long. CDR3 protein: CANHRGPEAFF. The CDR3 region has the DNA TGTGCCAACCACAGGGGCCCTGAAGCTTTCTTT.

V and J are TRBV6-6 and TRBJ2-7; 9 bases are shared with TRBD2. This CDR3 contains 16 residues. Germline V gene data show CDR1 as MNHNY and CDR2 as SVGAGI (reference sequence). V trimming: 0 bases; J trimming: 1 base; junction bases outside the gene matches: 4. The CDR3: CASSYSASGISYEQYF. The CDR3 DNA follows: TGTGCCAGCAGTTACTCGGCTAGCGGGATATCCTACGAGCAGTACTTC.

The genes are TRBV10-3 and TRBJ2-2; tentatively, D is TRBD2 (6 bases). Trimming removed 6 bases at V and 0 bases at J, with 11 bases between. This CDR3 is 15 amino acids long. Germline CDR1 ENHRY, CDR2 SYGVKD. The CDR3 sequence is CAIRPGGSNTGELFF. Written as DNA, the CDR3 is TGTGCCATCAGACCTGGGGGGTCGAACACCGGGGAGCTGTTTTTT.

The rearrangement links TRBV28 to TRBJ2-7; D is unresolved. This CDR3 is 12 amino acids long. Looked up from germline, CDR1 is MDHEN and CDR2 is SYDVKM. Trimming removed 6 bases at V and 1 base at J, with 7 bases between. The CDR3 nucleotides are TGTGCCAGCAGCACATTTTCCTACGAGCAGTACTTC. Its protein product is CASSTFSYEQYF.

CDR3 DNA sequence: TGTGCCAGCAGTTTTATGCAGGGGACAGTCGAGCAGTTCTTC. This encodes CASSFMQGTVEQFF. This chain links TRBV27 with TRBJ2-1, with 7 bases identical to TRBD1. There are 14 residues in the CDR3. CDR1 MNHEY and CDR2 SMNVEV come from the germline V gene (reference sequence). J gave up 10 bases and V 3 bases, and 9 bases lay outside the gene matches.

V and J are TRBV2 and TRBJ1-5, with 7 bases lining up with TRBD1. Germline trimming cut 5 bases from V and 2 bases from J; bases unmatched to any gene: 9. Germline assignment: CDR1 SNHLY and CDR2 FYNNEI. The CDR3 has 16 residues. The CDR3 nucleotides read TGTGCCAGCAGTCATGACAGGGTGAAAGGCAATCAGCCCCAGCATTTT. Translated: CASSHDRVKGNQPQHF.

The J gene is TRBJ2-3, the V gene TRBV27; tentative D call: TRBD1 (6 bases). The length of the CDR3 is 12 residues. CDR1 and CDR2 from the germline V gene are MNHEY and SMNVEV (reference sequence). V lost 8 bases and J 3 bases, leaving 9 bases between the germline ends. This CDR3 reads CASSQGTDTQYF. The CDR3 DNA reads TGTGCCAGCTCACAGGGAACAGATACGCAGTATTTT.

CDR3 sequence (DNA): TGCGCCAGCAGACAGGGGTCATTCCAGCCCCAGCATTTT. It encodes CASRQGSFQPQHF. The chain links TRBV10-1 to TRBJ1-5; 7 nucleotides agree with TRBD1. Germline CDR1 WNHNN, CDR2 SYGVQD (reference sequence). V lost 6 bases and J lost 7; bases outside the gene matches: 6. The CDR3 extends over 13 amino acids.

J is TRBJ2-2 and V is TRBV18, with a weak D call TRBD1 (5 bases). In germline, CDR1 is KGHSH, CDR2 LQKENI. V lost 2 bases and J lost 5, with 18 bases in between. This CDR3 is built from 17 residues. CDR3 sequence: CASSPKASITGTGELFF. The CDR3 nucleotides are TGTGCCAGCTCACCAAAAGCATCTATAACAGGAACCGGGGAGCTGTTTTTT.

The V call is TRBV5-4, the J call TRBJ2-3, with a tentative D call TRBD1 (6 bases). Germline values: CDR1 SGHNT, CDR2 YYREEE (reference sequence). V dropped 2 bases and J dropped 2 bases, with 12 bases sitting between them. The CDR3 has 15 amino acids. The CDR3: CASSLPQGHTDTQYF. The CDR3 nucleotides are TGTGCCAGCAGCTTACCACAGGGCCACACAGATACGCAGTATTTT.

The chain employs TRBV7-3 and TRBJ2-2; 7 positions agree with TRBD2. CDR1 is SGHTA, CDR2 FQGTGA, per germline. This CDR3 has 17 residues. The ends lost 0 bases at V and 3 bases at J; junction bases unmatched: 7. The CDR3 here is CASSLTGGSGYTGELFF. The CDR3 nucleotides read TGTGCCAGCAGCTTAACGGGTGGTAGCGGGTACACCGGGGAGCTGTTTTTT.

V usage is TRBV30 and J usage is TRBJ2-5; 7 bases agree with TRBD2. The V segment lost 3 bases and the J segment 5 bases; nucleotides outside the gene matches: 12. CDR3 length: 15 residues. Germline V CDR1 and CDR2: GTSNPN, SVGIG (reference sequence). The chain's CDR3 is CAWSGSGGPRETQYF. The CDR3 coding sequence is TGTGCCTGGAGCGGGTCGGGAGGACCCCGGGAGACCCAGTACTTC.

The V gene is TRBV18, the J gene TRBJ1-2; possible D gene TRBD1, 5 bases. Trimming took off 3 bases at V and 4 bases at J, with 9 bases between the two ends. CDR1 KGHSH and CDR2 LQKENI come from the germline V gene. The CDR3 has 13 amino acids. The CDR3 sequence is CASSPGTVYGYTF. CDR3 nucleotides: TGTGCCAGCTCACCCGGGACTGTCTATGGCTACACCTTC.

This chain links TRBV11-2 with TRBJ2-1, with 7 bases matching TRBD2. The CDR3 is 15 residues long. CDR1 SGHAT and CDR2 FQNNGV come from the germline V gene. Trimming cost V 4 bases and J 2 bases; bases outside gene matches: 5. In DNA, the CDR3 is TGTGCCAGCAGCTGGGAGGGAGGGCCCTACAATGAGCAGTTCTTC. It encodes CASSWEGGPYNEQFF.